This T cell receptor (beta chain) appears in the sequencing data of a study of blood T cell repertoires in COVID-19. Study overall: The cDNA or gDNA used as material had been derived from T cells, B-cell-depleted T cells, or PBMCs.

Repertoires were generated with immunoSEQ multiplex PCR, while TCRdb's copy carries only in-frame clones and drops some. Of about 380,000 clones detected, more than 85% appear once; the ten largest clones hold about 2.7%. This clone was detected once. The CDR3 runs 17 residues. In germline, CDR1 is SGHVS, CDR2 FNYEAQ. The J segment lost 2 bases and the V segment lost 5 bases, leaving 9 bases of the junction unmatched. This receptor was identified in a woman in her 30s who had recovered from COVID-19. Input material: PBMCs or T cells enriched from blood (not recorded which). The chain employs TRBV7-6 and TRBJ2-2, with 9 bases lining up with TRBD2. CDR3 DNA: TGTGCCAGCAGCCCTTATGCTAGCGGGGCAAACACCGGGGAGCTGTTTTTT. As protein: CASSPYASGANTGELFF.